This TCR beta chain was obtained from a study of T cell responses to AZD1222 COVID-19 vaccine. Study-wide points: Donors skewed white British and female; clonal diversity was possibly underestimated. Regions left unmutated in variants are reportedly the target of nearly half of spike-specific TCRs.

Sequencing used immunoSEQ multiplex PCR; TCRdb keeps in-frame clones, though not all of them. The table records around 190,000 clones, approximately 92% of them present only once. The CDR3 runs to 13 residues. V was pared by 3 bases and J by 0 bases, with 7 bases between. The germline CDR1 and CDR2 sequences are DFQATT and SNEGSKA (reference sequence). About this clone itself: Its specificity is not known.

This chain connects TRBV20-1 to TRBJ2-3; D gene ambiguous. The specimen was peripheral blood, collected on day 0 of AZD1222 vaccination. This clonotype was obtained from an adult in good health. The CDR3 is CSASSISTDTQYF. For the CDR3, the DNA is TGCAGTGCTAGTTCTATTAGCACAGATACGCAGTATTTT.